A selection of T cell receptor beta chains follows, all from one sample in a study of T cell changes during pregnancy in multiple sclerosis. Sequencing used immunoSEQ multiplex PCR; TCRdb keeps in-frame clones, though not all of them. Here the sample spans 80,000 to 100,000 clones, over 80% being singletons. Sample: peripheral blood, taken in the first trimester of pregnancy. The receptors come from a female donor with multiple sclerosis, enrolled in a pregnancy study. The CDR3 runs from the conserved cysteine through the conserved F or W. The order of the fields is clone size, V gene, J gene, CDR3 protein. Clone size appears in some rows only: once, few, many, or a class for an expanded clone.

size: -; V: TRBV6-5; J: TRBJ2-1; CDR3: CASSRLSGSDNEQFF
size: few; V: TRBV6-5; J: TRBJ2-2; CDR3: CASSQTPFGELFF
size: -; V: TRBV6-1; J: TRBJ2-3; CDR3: CASSEAETGSRDTQYF
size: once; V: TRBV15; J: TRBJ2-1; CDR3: CATRGAGLAAIDEQFF
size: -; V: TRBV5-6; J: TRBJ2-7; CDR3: CASSLAGILYYEQYF
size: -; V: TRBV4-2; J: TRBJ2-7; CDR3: CASSQDGPYEQYF
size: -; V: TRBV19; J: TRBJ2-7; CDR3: CASSPRQPTYEQYF
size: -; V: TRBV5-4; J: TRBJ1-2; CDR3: CASSATGGDYGYTF
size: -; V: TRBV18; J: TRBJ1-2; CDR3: CASSGRGRGNYGYTF
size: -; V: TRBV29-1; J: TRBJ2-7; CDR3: CSVENPSGSVYEQYF
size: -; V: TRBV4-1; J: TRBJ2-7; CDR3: CASSPPGTGADEQYF
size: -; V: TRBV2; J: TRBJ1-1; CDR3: CASKGDGGTEAFF
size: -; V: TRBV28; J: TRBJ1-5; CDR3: CASSLQGAVQPQHF
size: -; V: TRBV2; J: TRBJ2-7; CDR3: CASSGGTLPSYEQYF
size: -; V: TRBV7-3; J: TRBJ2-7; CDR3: CASSLRQHYEQYF
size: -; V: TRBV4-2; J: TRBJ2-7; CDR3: CARMGGPLPYEQYF
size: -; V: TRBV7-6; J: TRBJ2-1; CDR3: CASSLESSGSLNDNEQFF
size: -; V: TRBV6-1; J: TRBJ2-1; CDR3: CASSEAVGSSNEQFF
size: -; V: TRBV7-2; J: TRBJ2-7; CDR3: CASSFDRDDEQYF
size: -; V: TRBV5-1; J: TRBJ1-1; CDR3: CASSLGGVTTEAFF
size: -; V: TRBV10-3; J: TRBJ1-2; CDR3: CAISPGTGGGYTF
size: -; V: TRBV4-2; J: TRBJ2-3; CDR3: CASSQEAGTDTQYF
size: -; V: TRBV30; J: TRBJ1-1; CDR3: CARHREGTEAFF
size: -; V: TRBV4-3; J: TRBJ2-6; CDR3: CASSQGTGLGGANVLTF
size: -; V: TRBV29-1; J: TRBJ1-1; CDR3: CSVEGRAGGYTEAFF
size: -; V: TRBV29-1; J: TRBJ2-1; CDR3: CSVGGAGGPHEQFF
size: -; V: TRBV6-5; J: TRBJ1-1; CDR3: CASSYELMNTEAFF
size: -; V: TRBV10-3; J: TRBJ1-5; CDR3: CATLGEGNNQPQHF
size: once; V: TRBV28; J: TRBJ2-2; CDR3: CASSPIPGTSGSSLTGELFF
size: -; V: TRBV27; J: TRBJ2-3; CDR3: CASSLRWTSGRVDTQYF
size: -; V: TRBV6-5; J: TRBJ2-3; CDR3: CASSYYGTGGTDTQYF
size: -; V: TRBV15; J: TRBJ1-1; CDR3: CATSVDRGWEAFF
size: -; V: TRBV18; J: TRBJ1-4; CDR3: CASSPPDGGNEKLFF
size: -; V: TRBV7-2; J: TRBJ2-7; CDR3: CASSRGGGPYEQYF
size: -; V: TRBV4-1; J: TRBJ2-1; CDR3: CASSQEIAGYNEQFF
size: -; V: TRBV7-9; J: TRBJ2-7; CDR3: CASSSPGQGAQNEQYF
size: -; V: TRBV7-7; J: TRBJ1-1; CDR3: CASSPALGREAFF
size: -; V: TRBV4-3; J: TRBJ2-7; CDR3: CASSQDYRGGEQYF
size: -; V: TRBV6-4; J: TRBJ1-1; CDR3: CASSDSSGGEGEAFF
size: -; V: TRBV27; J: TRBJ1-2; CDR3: CASRQTGTGGHGYTF
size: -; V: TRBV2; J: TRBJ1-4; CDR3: CASSEGQGWEKLFF
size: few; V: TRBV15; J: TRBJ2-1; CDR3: CATSGSGNFNEQFF
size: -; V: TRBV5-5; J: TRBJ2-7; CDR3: CASSLSGLTYEQYF
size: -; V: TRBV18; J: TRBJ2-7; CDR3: CASSPDAGEQYF
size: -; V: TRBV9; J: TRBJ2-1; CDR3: CASSPGGLAGGPNEQFF
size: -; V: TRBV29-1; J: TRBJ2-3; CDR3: CSVKYRATDTQYF
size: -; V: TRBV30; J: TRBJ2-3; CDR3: CAWSVIRTGPTDTQYF
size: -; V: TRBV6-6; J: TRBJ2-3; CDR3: CASSYDSSTDTQYF
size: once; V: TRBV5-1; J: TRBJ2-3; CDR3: CASSLGDRVGADTQYF
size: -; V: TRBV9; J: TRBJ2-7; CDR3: CASSVAGAGYEQYF
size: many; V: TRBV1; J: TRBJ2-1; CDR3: CTSSQERDEQFF
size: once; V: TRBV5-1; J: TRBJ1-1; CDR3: CASSFSGGEAFF
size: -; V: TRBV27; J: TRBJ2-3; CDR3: CASRPNRALRTDTQYF
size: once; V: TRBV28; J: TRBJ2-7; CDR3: CASSLEGYEQYF
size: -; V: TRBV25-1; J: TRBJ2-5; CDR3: CASSPRTSGMETQYF
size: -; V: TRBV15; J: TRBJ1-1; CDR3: CATSRGSQPNTEAFF